The T cell receptor (beta chain) described here comes from a study of cytomegalovirus exposure and HLA in healthy donors (dated by TCRdb to the late 2010s). For the wider study: An earlier analysis of 550 to 700 of the donors reported 250 to 350 Gb of sequence data and more than 90 million unique TCR beta sequences from 150 million to 200 million T cells. Roughly 300 gigabases of sequencing data and approximately 92 million unique TCR sequences made up an early release that covered about 640 HLA-typed donors. Of the 300 to 500 genotyped donors, less than 90% were placed in the genetic ancestry cluster associated with self-reported Caucasian donors. The aim of the study was to test whether cataloging public T cell receptors could identify signatures of past pathogen exposure. Using immunosequencing, the study profiled T cell repertoires from roughly 650 subjects and related those repertoires to cytomegalovirus serostatus. In addition to the first cohort of approximately 670 subjects, a separate validation cohort of 100 to 150 different subjects was used. High-throughput TCR immunosequencing, statistical association of individual TCRs with disease status, and machine learning were combined to predict cytomegalovirus infection status. A later analysis re-examined previously published TCR beta repertoires from more than 650 donors and added high-resolution HLA genotyping to investigate patterns of TCR occurrence. Rather than using new phenotypic data, the later analysis identified candidate immune exposures from TCR beta sequences and from how often those sequences occurred across donors. An earlier analysis of about 620 of the donors applied high-throughput TCR beta sequencing to assess whether each TCR beta V gene segment acted as functional or pseudogenic. Donor age, sex, ethnicity and CMV serostatus were compiled together with the repertoire data. Genome-wide SNP genotypes for about three fifths of the roughly 670 donors were used in a later genetic analysis, which treated that subset as a discovery cohort. All discovery cohort repertoires had been generated on a single sequencing platform. Class I and class II HLA loci were covered by the typing at four-digit resolution. The number of donors typed differed by locus, with about 629-630 for A, B, C, DRB1 and DQB1, around 520 for DQA1, approximately 580 for DPA1, and some 450 for DPB1. A handful of DR-DQ haplotypes were handled as single units for association and clustering because linkage in the cohort was strong. Among some 410 genotyped donors of the cohort, an average of approximately 250,000 unique TCR beta nucleotide sequences were sequenced per donor, about a sixth of them non-productive. Paper-wide results and their limitations: A further reported finding was that TCR beta sequences accurately predicted the HLA-A and HLA-B alleles for most subjects in the first cohort. Most CMV-associated TCR beta chains appeared to be HLA-restricted in a later analysis, and the HLA associations seemed to be driven largely by CMV exposure. In vitro tests confirmed that a few of the cytomegalovirus-associated TCR beta chains recognize cytomegalovirus antigens. An association between a missense DCLRE1C variant and V-gene and J-gene trimming of TCR beta chains was found in a later genetic analysis and replicated in an independent cohort. CMV serostatus was the only immune exposure information available for the cohort. In a later analysis, several top co-occurrence clusters were reported to appear linked to parvovirus B19, influenza, CMV and Epstein-Barr virus. In an earlier analysis of about 550 of the donors, most TCR beta V segments were observed in productive rearrangements about 90% or about 30% of the time, broadly matching IMGT annotations. The study gave a list of some 150 TCR beta chains associated with cytomegalovirus. The authors suggested that the approach could potentially be extended to other disease states and immunological phenotypes. A group of highly shared sequence variants was considered likely to be a technical artifact of the sequencing pipeline. Only TCR beta chains were sequenced in this cohort, and the absence of alpha or paired-chain data limited detectable features. Because counts were too low, more than 15 rarely observed V segments, including chromosome 9 orphons, were left out of the earlier analysis of 500 to 650 of the donors. Some IMGT-functional V segments, including TRBV6-2 and TRBV6-3, could not be told apart with the 87-base-pair reads, so those segments were excluded. Because HLA typing was missing for some donors at each locus, association tests included only the typed subset. In both the original and validation cohorts, the classifier was reported to diagnose cytomegalovirus status with high specificity and sensitivity. Correlated functional status among segregating V segments might reflect linkage disequilibrium, but an unknown experimental factor could not be ruled out. Most TCR sequences were observed very rarely across donors, whereas some public TCRs were present in many individuals. The presence/absence analyses assumed that sequencing depth was roughly uniform across donors, and that assumption may not be true. A later genetic analysis reported fewer N-insertions in productive TCRs among donors in an Asian-associated ancestry cluster than the roughly 690-donor mean. In a later analysis, HLA-associated TCR beta chains showed more clonal expansion and lower generation probabilities than non-associated chains that were equally common. At a false discovery rate of 0.05, a later analysis linked about 17,000 TCR beta sequences to specific HLA alleles. Strong co-occurrence of HLA alleles, especially DR and DQ, made assigning TCR associations to individual alleles difficult. In a later analysis, the rate of TCR association differed among HLA loci, with DRB1 alleles having the most associated TCRs and HLA-C alleles having the fewest.

For CDR1 and CDR2, the germline V gene lists KGHSH and LQKENI. From its cysteine to its phenylalanine, the CDR3 spans 15 amino acids. Only the CDR3 portion is preserved as DNA: 45 bases, with reading frame beginning at the first base. V and J lose 2 bases and 0 bases, and a span of 11 bases separates them. The cohort comprised some 700 healthy bone marrow donors. At the time of sampling, every cohort member was nominally healthy, though immune exposures that went unrecorded were likely present. The donor was CMV seronegative and belonged to the group of 352 seronegative cohort members. Every donor gave a peripheral blood sample, and the peripheral blood mononuclear cells from that sample were used for TCR beta sequencing. Genomic DNA extraction from the blood cell samples was performed with the Qiagen DNeasy Blood Extraction Kit. About this clone: Its antigen has not been determined. Base-call qualities are not available, and no considerably larger clone is one nucleotide away.

Library generation was performed with the immunoSEQ multiplex PCR assay. The multiplex PCR relied on a mix of 60 forward primers for TCR Vbeta segments and 13 reverse primers for TCR Jbeta segments. A multiplex PCR assay on genomic DNA amplified the CDR3 region of rearranged TCR beta genes. The amplified TCR beta libraries were sequenced on the Illumina HiSeq System as 87-base-pair reads. The source study handled its data this way. Across the roughly 600 repertoires, a later analysis counted approximately 75 million unique TCR beta chains, about 10 million of which were shared by at least two donors. Raw reads were error-corrected and collapsed into unique sequences with a nearest-neighbor algorithm that merged closely related sequences to remove PCR and sequencing errors. To assign V, D and J gene segments, CDR3 sequences were aligned to IMGT reference sequences. Each retained sequence needed at least a six-nucleotide match to both a V gene segment and a J gene segment. A rearrangement counted as productive if the CDR3 had no stop codons and remained in frame with V and J, and every other rearrangement counted as non-productive. Following IMGT convention, CDR3 was defined as the stretch from the second conserved V-encoded cysteine up to the conserved J-encoded phenylalanine. The earlier analysis of about 560 of the donors excluded any sequence lacking an unambiguous match to a single V gene segment. An earlier analysis of fewer than 750 of the donors classified V segments as functional when productive rearrangements were above 56.7% and as segregating when the standard deviation between donors was above 5%. A statistical classification framework was built for diagnosing cytomegalovirus status from the catalog of TCR beta chain sequences. A later analysis assigned V and J genes by comparing TCR nucleotide sequences with IMGT/GENE-DB human TR gene sequences. In a later analysis, CDR3 sequences and most-parsimonious VDJ recombination scenarios were assigned using the TCRdist pipeline. In a later analysis, each TCR beta chain was defined by its CDR3 amino acid sequence together with its V-gene family, and reads lacking a unique V-gene family were excluded. In a later analysis, 450 to 600 highly shared, low-generation-probability nucleotide sequences were removed to address suspected cross-contamination and a sequencing artifact. In a later analysis, a clonal expansion index was calculated for each public chain from normalized within-repertoire ranks of inferred template counts. In a later analysis, generation probabilities were computed with a VDJ recombination model fitted to out-of-frame rearrangements, and the resulting probabilities were checked against IGoR. In a later analysis, hypergeometric tests were used to score TCR-TCR, TCR-HLA and TCR-CMV co-occurrence, with a repertoire-size bias correction applied to TCR pairs. To estimate false discovery rates, a later analysis permuted the HLA or CMV assignments 20 times. In a later analysis, co-occurring TCRs were grouped using DBSCAN, with TCRdist sequence similarity added in when clustering inside HLA-allele-positive subsets. Repertoires with fewer than 30,000 or more than 120,000 public chains, plus five repertoires with anomalous nucleotide sharing, were excluded from co-occurrence clustering. TCRdb mirrors the immuneACCESS table, restricted to in-frame sequences. Some clones are absent from its copies; in checked studies, under half trace to an unresolved V gene, and the reason for the others is unknown. That table furnishes V, J and clone size, whereas the DNA furnished D and trimming. Across this sample there are over 90,000 clones, with 55% to 75% seen only once. The top ten clones comprise under 4% of the sample.

The chain was built from TRBV18 and TRBJ2-7, and the D gene may be TRBD1, 6 bases matching. The sequence derives from a man aged 55 to 70 in good health and CMV-seronegative. Material: PBMCs. The CDR3 here reads CASSPAMDSSYEQYF. The DNA is as follows: TGTGCCAGCTCACCAGCTATGGACAGCTCCTACGAGCAGTACTTC. Where the CDR3 stops, the reference TRBV18 and TRBJ2-7 genes take over; the full variable domain is NAGVMQNPRHLVRRRGQEARLRCSPMKGHSHVYWYRQLPEEGLKFMVYLQKENIIDESGMPKERFSAEFPKEGPSILRIQQVVRGDSAAYFCASSPAMDSSYEQYFGPGTRLTVT.